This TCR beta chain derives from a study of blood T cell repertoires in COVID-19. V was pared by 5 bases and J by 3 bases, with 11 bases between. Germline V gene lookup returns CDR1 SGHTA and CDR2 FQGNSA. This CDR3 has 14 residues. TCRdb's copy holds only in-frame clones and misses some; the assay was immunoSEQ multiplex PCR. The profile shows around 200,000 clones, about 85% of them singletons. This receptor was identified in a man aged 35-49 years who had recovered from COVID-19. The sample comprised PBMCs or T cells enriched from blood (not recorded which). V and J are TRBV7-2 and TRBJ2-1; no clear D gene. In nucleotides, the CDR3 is TGTGCCAGCAGCAGACGCCGGGTCTACAATGAGCAGTTCTTC. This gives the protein CASSRRRVYNEQFF. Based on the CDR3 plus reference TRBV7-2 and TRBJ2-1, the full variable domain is GAGVSQSPSNKVTEKGKDVELRCDPISGHTALYWYRQSLGQGLEFLIYFQGNSAPDKSGLPSDRFSAERTGGSVSTLTIQRTQQEDSAVYLCASSRRRVYNEQFFGPGTRLTVL.